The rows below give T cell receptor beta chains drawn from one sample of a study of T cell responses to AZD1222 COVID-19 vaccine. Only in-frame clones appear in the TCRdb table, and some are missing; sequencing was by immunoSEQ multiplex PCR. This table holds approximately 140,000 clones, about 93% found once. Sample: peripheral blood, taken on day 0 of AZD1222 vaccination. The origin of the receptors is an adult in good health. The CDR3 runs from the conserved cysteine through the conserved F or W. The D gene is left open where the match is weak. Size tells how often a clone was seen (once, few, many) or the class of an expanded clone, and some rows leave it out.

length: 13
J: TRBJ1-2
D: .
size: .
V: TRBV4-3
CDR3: CASSLGTGYGYTF
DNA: TGCGCCAGCAGCCTCGGGACGGGGTATGGCTACACCTTC

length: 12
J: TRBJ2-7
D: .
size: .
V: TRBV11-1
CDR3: CASSFGTGEQYF
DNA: TGTGCCAGCAGCTTTGGGACGGGTGAGCAGTACTTC

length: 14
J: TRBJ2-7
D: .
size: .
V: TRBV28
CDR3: CASGVGLYSYEQYF
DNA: TGTGCCAGCGGGGTCGGCCTATACTCCTACGAGCAGTACTTC

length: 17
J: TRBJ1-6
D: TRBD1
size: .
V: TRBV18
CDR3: CASSPRTGGSYNSPLHF
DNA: TGTGCCAGCTCACCCAGGACAGGGGGGTCCTATAATTCACCCCTCCACTTT

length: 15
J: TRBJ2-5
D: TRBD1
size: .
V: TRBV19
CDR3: CASNAGQGASETQYF
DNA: TGTGCCAGTAATGCTGGGCAGGGGGCATCGGAGACCCAGTACTTC

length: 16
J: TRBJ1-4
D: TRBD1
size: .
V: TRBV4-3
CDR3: CASSQDPRGQDEKLFF
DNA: TGCGCCAGCAGCCAAGACCCCAGGGGGCAAGACGAAAAACTGTTTTTT

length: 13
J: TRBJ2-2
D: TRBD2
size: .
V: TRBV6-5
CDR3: CASRLAGVGELFF
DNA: TGTGCCAGCAGACTAGCGGGGGTCGGGGAGCTGTTTTTT

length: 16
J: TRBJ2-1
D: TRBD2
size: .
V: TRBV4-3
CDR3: CASSHRGLAGVYEQFF
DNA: TGCGCCAGCAGCCATCGAGGGCTAGCGGGAGTCTATGAGCAGTTCTTC

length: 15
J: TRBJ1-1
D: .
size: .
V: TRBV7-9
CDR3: CASSQNRAGDTEAFF
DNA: TGTGCCAGCAGCCAAAACAGGGCGGGCGACACTGAAGCTTTCTTT

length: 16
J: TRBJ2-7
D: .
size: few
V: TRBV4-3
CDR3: CASSQAHAIHAYEQYF
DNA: TGCGCCAGCAGCCAAGCTCACGCCATACATGCCTACGAGCAGTACTTC

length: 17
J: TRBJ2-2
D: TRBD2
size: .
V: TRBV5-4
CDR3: CASSPLSGGTNTGELFF
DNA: TGTGCCAGCAGCCCCTTGAGCGGGGGGACGAACACCGGGGAGCTGTTTTTT

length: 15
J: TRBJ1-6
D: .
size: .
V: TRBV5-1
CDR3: CASSLEGSTYSPLHF
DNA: TGCGCCAGCAGCTTGGAAGGGTCAACCTATTCACCCCTCCACTTT

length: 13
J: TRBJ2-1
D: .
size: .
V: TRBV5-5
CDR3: CASSLELAGEQFF
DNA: TGTGCCAGCAGCTTGGAGTTGGCAGGGGAGCAGTTCTTC

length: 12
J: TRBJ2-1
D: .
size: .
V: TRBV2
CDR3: CATSGPFNEQFF
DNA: TGTGCCACGTCCGGACCCTTCAATGAGCAGTTCTTC

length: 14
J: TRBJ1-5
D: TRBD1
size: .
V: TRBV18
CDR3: CASSPETGIKPQHF
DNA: TGTGCCAGCTCACCAGAGACAGGGATCAAGCCCCAGCATTTT

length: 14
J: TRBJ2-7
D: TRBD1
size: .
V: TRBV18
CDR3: CASSPGTGFYEQYF
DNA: TGTGCCAGCTCACCAGGGACAGGGTTCTACGAGCAGTACTTC

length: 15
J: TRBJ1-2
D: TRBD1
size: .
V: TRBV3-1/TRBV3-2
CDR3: CASSQSDRERNGYTF
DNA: TGTGCCAGCAGCCAATCGGACAGGGAACGAAATGGCTACACCTTC

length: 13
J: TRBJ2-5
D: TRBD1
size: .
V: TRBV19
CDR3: CASSMGQSETQYF
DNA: TGTGCCAGTAGTATGGGACAGTCGGAGACCCAGTACTTC

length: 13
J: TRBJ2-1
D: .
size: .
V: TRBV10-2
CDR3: CASSDVLYNEQFF
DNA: TGCGCCAGCAGTGATGTACTTTACAATGAGCAGTTCTTC

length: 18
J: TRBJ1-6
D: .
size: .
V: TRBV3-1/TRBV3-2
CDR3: CASSQDGQGVPYNSPLHF
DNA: TGTGCCAGCAGCCAAGACGGGCAGGGAGTTCCCTATAATTCACCCCTCCACTTT

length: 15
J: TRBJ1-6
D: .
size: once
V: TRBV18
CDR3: CASSPEVSYNSPLHF
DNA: TGTGCCAGCTCACCAGAGGTCTCCTATAATTCACCCCTCCACTTT

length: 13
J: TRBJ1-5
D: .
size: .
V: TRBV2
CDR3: CASSDVGPGPQHF
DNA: TGTGCCAGCAGTGACGTCGGCCCAGGGCCCCAGCATTTT

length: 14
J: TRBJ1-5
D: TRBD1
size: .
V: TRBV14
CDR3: CASSLTGAYQPQHF
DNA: TGTGCCAGCAGTCTGACAGGGGCCTATCAGCCCCAGCATTTT

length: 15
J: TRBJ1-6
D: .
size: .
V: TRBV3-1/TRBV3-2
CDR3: CASGGASSYNSPLHF
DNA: TGTGCCAGCGGAGGGGCAAGCTCCTATAATTCACCCCTCCACTTT

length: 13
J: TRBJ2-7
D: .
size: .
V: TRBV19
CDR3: CAAHGDSLYEQYF
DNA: TGTGCCGCGCACGGAGACTCCCTTTACGAGCAGTACTTC

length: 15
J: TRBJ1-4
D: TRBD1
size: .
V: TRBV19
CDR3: CASLVTGTAVEKLFF
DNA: TGTGCCAGCCTAGTTACCGGGACAGCGGTGGAAAAACTGTTTTTT

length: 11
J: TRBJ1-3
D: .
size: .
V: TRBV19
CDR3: CASRSGNTIYF
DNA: TGTGCCAGTAGATCAGGAAACACCATATATTTT

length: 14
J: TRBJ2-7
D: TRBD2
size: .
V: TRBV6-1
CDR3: CASSEAGGGYEQYF
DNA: TGTGCCAGCAGTGAAGCCGGGGGGGGCTACGAGCAGTACTTC

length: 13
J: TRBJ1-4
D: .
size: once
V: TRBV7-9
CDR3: CASSLQGNEKLFF
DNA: TGTGCCAGCAGCTTACAGGGTAATGAAAAACTGTTTTTT

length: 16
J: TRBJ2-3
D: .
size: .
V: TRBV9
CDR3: CASSVGPRVGTDTQYF
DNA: TGTGCCAGCAGCGTAGGCCCACGGGTGGGCACAGATACGCAGTATTTT

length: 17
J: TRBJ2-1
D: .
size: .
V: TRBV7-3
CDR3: CASSSRDKITGINEQFF
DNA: TGTGCCAGCAGCTCCCGGGACAAAATTACTGGAATCAATGAGCAGTTCTTC

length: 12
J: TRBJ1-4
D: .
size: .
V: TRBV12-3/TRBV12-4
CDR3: CASSLLSEKLFF
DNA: TGTGCCAGCAGTTTACTAAGTGAAAAACTGTTTTTT

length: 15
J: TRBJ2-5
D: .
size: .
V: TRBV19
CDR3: CASSGGSGLQETQYF
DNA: TGTGCCAGTAGTGGGGGTAGCGGACTACAAGAGACCCAGTACTTC

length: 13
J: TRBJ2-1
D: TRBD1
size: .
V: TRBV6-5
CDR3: CASSSDRGQKQFF
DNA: TGTGCCAGCAGTTCGGACAGGGGGCAAAAGCAGTTCTTC

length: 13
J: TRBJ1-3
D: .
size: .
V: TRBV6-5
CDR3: CASSYSGRDTIYF
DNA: TGTGCCAGCAGTTACTCGGGGCGGGACACCATATATTTT

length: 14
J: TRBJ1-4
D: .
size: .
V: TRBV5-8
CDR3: CASSLSQGIEKLFF
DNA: TGTGCCAGCAGCTTGAGTCAGGGGATAGAAAAACTGTTTTTT

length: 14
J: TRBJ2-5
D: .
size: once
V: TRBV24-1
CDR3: CATSLSAAQETQYF
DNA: TGTGCCACCAGTCTGTCAGCAGCACAAGAGACCCAGTACTTC

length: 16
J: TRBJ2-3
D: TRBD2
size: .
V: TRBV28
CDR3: CASSTPERGSTDTQYF
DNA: TGTGCCAGCAGTACGCCAGAGCGGGGCAGCACAGATACGCAGTATTTT

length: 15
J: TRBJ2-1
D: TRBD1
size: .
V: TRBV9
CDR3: CASSPRAGGHNEQFF
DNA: TGTGCCAGCAGCCCGAGGGCAGGGGGCCACAATGAGCAGTTCTTC

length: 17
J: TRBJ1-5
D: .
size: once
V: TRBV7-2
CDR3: CASSLVRGAPIMEPQHF
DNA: TGTGCCAGCAGCTTAGTCCGGGGGGCCCCCATCATGGAGCCCCAGCATTTT

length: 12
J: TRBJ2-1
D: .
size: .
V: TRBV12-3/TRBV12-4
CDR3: CASSWSLDNQFF
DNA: TGTGCCAGCAGTTGGTCCCTGGACAATCAGTTCTTC

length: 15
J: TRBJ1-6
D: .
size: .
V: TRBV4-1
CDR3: CASSQGGQDNSPLHF
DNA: TGCGCCAGCAGCCAAGGAGGGCAGGATAATTCACCCCTCCACTTT

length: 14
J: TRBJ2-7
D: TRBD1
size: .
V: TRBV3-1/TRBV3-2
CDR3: CASSQGQGGYEQYF
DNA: TGTGCCAGCAGCCAAGGACAGGGTGGGTACGAGCAGTACTTC

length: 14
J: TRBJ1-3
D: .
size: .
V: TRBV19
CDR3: CASAGEGLGNTIYF
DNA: TGTGCCAGCGCAGGTGAGGGGCTCGGAAACACCATATATTTT

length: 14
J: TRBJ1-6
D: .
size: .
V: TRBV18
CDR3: CASSQDRVNSPLHF
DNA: TGTGCCAGCTCACAGGACAGAGTTAATTCACCCCTCCACTTT

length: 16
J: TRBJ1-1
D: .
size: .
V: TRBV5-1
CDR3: CASSWGGYRMDTEAFF
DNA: TGCGCCAGCAGCTGGGGGGGATATCGGATGGACACTGAAGCTTTCTTT

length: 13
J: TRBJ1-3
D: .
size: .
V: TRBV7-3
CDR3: CASSSGPVGTIYF
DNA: TGTGCCAGCAGCTCCGGGCCGGTTGGAACCATATATTTT

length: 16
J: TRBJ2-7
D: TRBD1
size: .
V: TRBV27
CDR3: CASSELTGGSSYEQYF
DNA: TGTGCCAGCAGTGAGTTAACAGGGGGAAGCTCCTACGAGCAGTACTTC